These T cell receptor beta chains were read from a single sample in a study of human T cells and chemical hapten exposure. From the RACE reads, TCRdb called clonotypes with MiXCR, one entry per CDR3 protein. Among under 50,000 distinct CDR3 sequences listed, roughly 13% were seen once. The sequenced sample was whole blood, obtained in connection with sensitization to the hapten diphenylcyclopropenone (DPC). The origin of the receptors is a woman between 40 and 55 years old with alopecia areata. Some clones in this sample may be carry-over from other donors' samples. Each CDR3 is given with its conserved first and last residue. Fields, in order: CDR3 protein, V gene, J gene, D gene. D genes are given only for firm matches.

CASSLGNRETQYF	TRBV7-6	TRBJ2-5	-
CASSQVTSGFSYEQYF	TRBV4-1	TRBJ2-7	TRBD2
CASSSDSYNEQFF	TRBV6-5	TRBJ2-1	-
CASSEGTSGLETQYF	TRBV2	TRBJ2-5	TRBD2
CATRLYNEQFF	TRBV10-3	TRBJ2-1	-
CASNEGVTDTQYF	TRBV27	TRBJ2-3	-
CASSGITSRVGSNQPQHF	TRBV5-1	TRBJ1-5	-
CASSFGQGLGYTF	TRBV11-3	TRBJ1-2	TRBD1
CASRPTARDRHSRTDTQYF	TRBV23-1	TRBJ2-3	TRBD1
CASSPATAYEQYF	TRBV18	TRBJ2-7	-
CASSLEGWTDTQYF	TRBV11-3	TRBJ2-3	-
CASSPSGGITGELFF	TRBV7-8	TRBJ2-2	TRBD2
CASSPSDRGGEKLFF	TRBV28	TRBJ1-4	TRBD1
CASSEVSAFF	TRBV2	TRBJ1-1	-
CASSQGRGGEAFF	TRBV11-3	TRBJ1-1	-
CASSLYDQPQHF	TRBV28	TRBJ1-5	-
CSVGGVPGLAGGNEQFF	TRBV29-1	TRBJ2-1	TRBD2
CASSYGQGFGYTF	TRBV6-5	TRBJ1-2	-
CASSFDSKTGYTF	TRBV28	TRBJ1-2	-
CAWTPPRTGRPTNEKLFF	TRBV30	TRBJ1-4	TRBD1
CASRLDRGTEAFF	TRBV5-1	TRBJ1-1	TRBD1
CASSFDGTGVTFF	TRBV5-1	TRBJ1-1	TRBD1
CSVEEGKAYGYTF	TRBV29-1	TRBJ1-2	-
CSRSGVSSYNEQFF	TRBV29-1	TRBJ2-1	-
CASSLVEGFTYEQYF	TRBV7-9	TRBJ2-7	-
CASSPDSWSTDTQYF	TRBV5-5	TRBJ2-3	-
CASSLLVSSLHF	TRBV28	TRBJ1-6	-
CASSLQQRSNEKLFF	TRBV4-3	TRBJ1-4	-
CASSAQTYEQYF	TRBV5-1	TRBJ2-7	-
CASSSPQPGHRLFSQGSPLHF	TRBV11-2	TRBJ1-6	-
CASSLEQEAFF	TRBV28	TRBJ1-1	-
CSAGSGTANNEQFF	TRBV20-1	TRBJ2-1	TRBD1
CASRQGDQETQYF	TRBV5-1	TRBJ2-5	TRBD1
CASSLDSNTIYF	TRBV7-2	TRBJ1-3	-
CASRPTGGSYNEQFF	TRBV11-2	TRBJ2-1	TRBD2
CASSLVEARGTQYF	TRBV11-2	TRBJ2-5	-
CASSLTGTANTGELFF	TRBV9	TRBJ2-2	TRBD1
CASSPTTGGDYEQYF	TRBV18	TRBJ2-7	TRBD2
CASSPTGRGNIYGYTF	TRBV11-2	TRBJ1-2	-
CASIAGGRTDTQYF	TRBV3-1	TRBJ2-3	TRBD2
CASSPTEGVNTEAFF	TRBV18	TRBJ1-1	-
CASRQRELNTEAFF	TRBV19	TRBJ1-1	-
CASSSGTGYSNQPQHF	TRBV27	TRBJ1-5	TRBD1
CAISEGLLTGELFF	TRBV10-3	TRBJ2-2	-
CASSPLVSGVRVF	TRBV4-1	TRBJ2-1	TRBD2